The rows below give T cell receptor beta chains drawn from one sample of a study of blood T cell repertoires in COVID-19. TCRdb's table, derived via immunoSEQ multiplex PCR, lists solely in-frame clones and lacks some. The data show about 180,000 clones, with 86% seen just once and more than 7.5% held by the top ten. Input material: peripheral blood. The receptor set was obtained from a man in his fifties with active or convalescent COVID-19. The CDR3 runs from the conserved cysteine through the conserved F or W. D genes are given only for firm matches. Clone sizes are given selectively: once, few, many, or a class where the clone is expanded.

j_gene,v_gene,abundance,d_gene,CDR3aa,CDR3nt
TRBJ2-7,TRBV5-6,.,.,CASSLAGGSYEQYF,TGTGCCAGCAGCTTGGCCGGGGGTTCCTACGAGCAGTACTTC
TRBJ2-3,TRBV9,.,.,CASSVGELQGDTQYF,TGTGCCAGCAGCGTAGGGGAGCTCCAAGGAGATACGCAGTATTTT
TRBJ2-1,TRBV6-5,.,TRBD1,CASNPGTGVGNEQFF,TGTGCCAGCAACCCCGGGACAGGGGTTGGCAATGAGCAGTTCTTC
TRBJ1-2,TRBV28,.,TRBD1,CASSLGDRAYTF,TGTGCCAGCAGCCTCGGGGACAGAGCCTACACCTTC
TRBJ2-1,TRBV6-1,.,.,CASSETGTPIYNEQFF,TGTGCCAGCAGTGAAACCGGGACACCAATCTACAATGAGCAGTTCTTC
TRBJ2-1,TRBV6-1,.,.,CASSEARGQLNEQFF,TGTGCCAGCAGTGAAGCGCGGGGACAGCTAAATGAGCAGTTCTTC
TRBJ1-2,TRBV7-9,.,.,CASTKEQLGYGYTF,TGTGCCAGCACCAAGGAACAGTTGGGCTATGGCTACACCTTC
TRBJ1-5,TRBV19,.,TRBD1,CASTPGQGRSNQPQHF,TGTGCCAGTACCCCGGGACAGGGGAGGAGCAATCAGCCCCAGCATTTT
TRBJ1-4,TRBV6-1,.,.,CASSEGAGAREKLFF,TGTGCCAGCAGTGAGGGGGCAGGGGCGAGGGAAAAACTGTTTTTT
TRBJ1-6,TRBV5-1,.,.,CASSPRTDNSPLHF,TGCGCCAGCAGCCCCAGGACAGATAATTCACCCCTCCACTTT
TRBJ2-1,TRBV5-6,.,TRBD2,CASSTSGIGNEQFF,TGTGCCAGCAGCACAAGCGGGATAGGGAATGAGCAGTTCTTC
TRBJ2-7,TRBV19,.,TRBD2,CASSPRGSGGSYEQYF,TGTGCCAGTAGTCCAAGGGGTAGCGGGGGTTCCTACGAGCAGTACTTC
TRBJ1-2,TRBV14,.,.,CASSQQVQYGYTF,TGTGCCAGCAGCCAACAGGTTCAGTATGGCTACACCTTC
TRBJ1-1,TRBV3-1/TRBV3-2,.,.,CASSQERSTNTEAFF,TGTGCCAGCAGCCAAGAGAGGAGCACCAACACTGAAGCTTTCTTT
TRBJ2-2,TRBV9,.,.,CASSVRGTANTGELFF,TGTGCCAGCAGCGTAAGGGGGACCGCGAACACCGGGGAGCTGTTTTTT
TRBJ2-2,TRBV11-2,.,.,CASSAPSGTITGELFF,TGTGCCAGCAGCGCACCTTCCGGGACAATCACCGGGGAGCTGTTTTTT
TRBJ2-7,TRBV4-2,once,.,CASSQESYEQYF,TGTGCCAGCAGCCAAGAGAGCTACGAGCAGTACTTC
TRBJ2-7,TRBV7-9,.,.,CASSMEAPNYEQYF,TGTGCCAGCAGCATGGAGGCCCCCAACTACGAGCAGTACTTC
TRBJ1-1,TRBV3-1/TRBV3-2,.,.,CASSPTGGNTEAFF,TGTGCCAGCAGCCCTACCGGGGGGAACACTGAAGCTTTCTTT
TRBJ2-3,TRBV30,once,.,CDTGEAGITDTQYF,TGTGACACGGGGGAGGCCGGTATTACAGATACGCAGTATTTT
TRBJ2-5,TRBV19,.,TRBD2,CASSRMRGAEETQYF,TGTGCCAGTAGTAGAATGCGGGGGGCGGAGGAGACCCAGTACTTC
TRBJ1-5,TRBV12-3/TRBV12-4,.,.,CASSQTENQPQHF,TGTGCCAGCAGCCAGACGGAGAATCAGCCCCAGCATTTT
TRBJ1-3,TRBV19,.,.,CASSRVRGGTGNTIYF,TGTGCCAGTAGTCGGGTTCGGGGGGGAACTGGAAACACCATATATTTT
TRBJ1-5,TRBV7-6,few,.,CASSLGGGQPQHF,TGTGCCAGCAGCTTAGGGGGAGGCCAGCCCCAGCATTTT
TRBJ1-1,TRBV29-1,once,.,CSAAIGGGTEAFF,TGCAGCGCCGCAATCGGGGGAGGCACTGAAGCTTTCTTT
TRBJ2-7,TRBV18,.,.,CASSPPSGFTYEQYF,TGTGCCAGCTCACCACCTTCAGGATTTACCTACGAGCAGTACTTC
TRBJ2-2,TRBV6-2/TRBV6-3,.,.,CASSSLAEGTGELFF,TGTGCCAGCAGTTCGCTAGCTGAGGGCACCGGGGAGCTGTTTTTT
TRBJ1-6,TRBV6-4,.,.,CASSEKGRGVYNSPLHF,TGTGCCAGCAGCGAAAAGGGGAGGGGGGTCTATAATTCACCCCTCCACTTT
TRBJ2-5,TRBV4-3,.,.,CASSQDRGMGGETQYF,TGCGCCAGCAGCCAAGATCGGGGGATGGGTGGAGAGACCCAGTACTTC
TRBJ2-7,TRBV3-1/TRBV3-2,few,TRBD2,CASSHFPGLAGMLSYEQYF,TGTGCCAGCAGCCATTTTCCGGGACTAGCGGGCATGCTCTCCTACGAGCAGTACTTC
TRBJ1-6,TRBV7-2,.,TRBD1,CASSPRDSVNSPLHF,TGTGCCAGCAGCCCCCGGGACAGTGTAAATTCACCCCTCCACTTT
TRBJ2-5,TRBV6-5,.,.,CASRLTGRRETQYF,TGTGCCAGCAGGCTTACAGGGAGAAGAGAGACCCAGTACTTC
TRBJ1-1,TRBV27,.,.,CASSSNMNTEAFF,TGTGCCAGCAGCTCAAACATGAACACTGAAGCTTTCTTT
TRBJ1-4,TRBV14,.,.,CASSPTPRVNEKLFF,TGTGCCAGCAGCCCCACCCCCAGGGTTAACGAAAAACTGTTTTTT
TRBJ2-1,TRBV5-5,.,TRBD1,CASNTGEKNNEQFF,TGTGCCAGCAACACAGGGGAGAAGAACAATGAGCAGTTCTTC
TRBJ2-7,TRBV27,few,.,CASSGQGNYEQYF,TGTGCCAGCAGCGGGCAGGGTAACTACGAGCAGTACTTC
TRBJ2-3,TRBV28,.,.,CASGGPYTDTQYF,TGTGCCAGTGGAGGGCCCTACACAGATACGCAGTATTTT
TRBJ1-5,TRBV6-2/TRBV6-3,.,.,CASSSDRNQPQHF,TGTGCCAGCAGTTCGGACAGAAATCAGCCCCAGCATTTT
TRBJ1-1,TRBV5-1,.,.,CASSLRENTEAFF,TGCGCCAGCAGCTTGCGGGAGAACACTGAAGCTTTCTTT
TRBJ1-3,TRBV9,.,.,CASSLPTTSGNTIYF,TGTGCCAGCAGCCTCCCAACAACCTCTGGAAACACCATATATTTT
TRBJ2-1,TRBV5-1,.,TRBD2,CASTERGATYNEQFF,TGCGCCAGCACCGAGCGGGGGGCAACCTACAATGAGCAGTTCTTC
TRBJ1-2,TRBV6-5,.,.,CASTPGVRATGYTF,TGTGCCAGCACCCCAGGGGTTAGGGCTACGGGCTACACCTTC
TRBJ2-3,TRBV29-1,.,TRBD1,CSVTGQGGTDTQYF,TGCAGCGTTACGGGACAGGGGGGAACAGATACGCAGTATTTT
TRBJ1-3,TRBV6-1,.,.,CASSDFFISGNTIYF,TGTGCCAGCAGTGATTTTTTCATCTCTGGAAACACCATATATTTT
TRBJ2-7,TRBV5-6,.,.,CASSSHSYEQYF,TGTGCCAGCAGCTCCCACTCCTACGAGCAGTACTTC